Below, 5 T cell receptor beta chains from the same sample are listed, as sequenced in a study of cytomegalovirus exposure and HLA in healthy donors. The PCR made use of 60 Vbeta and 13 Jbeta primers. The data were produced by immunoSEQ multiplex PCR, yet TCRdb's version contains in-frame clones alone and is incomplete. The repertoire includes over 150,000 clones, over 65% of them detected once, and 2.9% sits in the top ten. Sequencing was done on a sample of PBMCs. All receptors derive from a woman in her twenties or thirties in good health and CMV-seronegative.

CDR3 coding DNA: TGCAGCGTCGGGGGGTGGGATCAGCCCCAGCATTTT. Translating gives CSVGGWDQPQHF. This chain joins TRBV29-1 and TRBJ1-5, with D perhaps TRBD1 (5 bases). V dropped 6 bases and J dropped 5 bases, with 11 bases sitting between them. The CDR3 contains 12 residues. Germline V CDR1 and CDR2: SQVTM, ANQGSEA.

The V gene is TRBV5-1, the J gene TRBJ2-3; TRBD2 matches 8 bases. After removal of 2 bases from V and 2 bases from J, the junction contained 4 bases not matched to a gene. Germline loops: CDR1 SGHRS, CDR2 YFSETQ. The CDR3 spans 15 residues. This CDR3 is CASSLAGVDTDTQYF. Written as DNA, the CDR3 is TGCGCCAGCAGCTTAGCGGGGGTCGACACAGATACGCAGTATTTT.

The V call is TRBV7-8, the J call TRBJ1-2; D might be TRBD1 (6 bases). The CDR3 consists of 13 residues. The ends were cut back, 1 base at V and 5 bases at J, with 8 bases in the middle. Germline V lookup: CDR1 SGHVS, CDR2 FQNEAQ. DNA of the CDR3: TGTGCCAGCAGCTTAGGCAGGGGTTATGGCTACACCTTC. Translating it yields CASSLGRGYGYTF.

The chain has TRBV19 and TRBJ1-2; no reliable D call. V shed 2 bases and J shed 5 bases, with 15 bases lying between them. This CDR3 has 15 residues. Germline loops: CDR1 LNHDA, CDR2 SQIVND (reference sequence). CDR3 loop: CASSIRHQNAYGYTF. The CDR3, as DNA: TGTGCCAGTAGTATACGCCATCAGAATGCATATGGCTACACCTTC. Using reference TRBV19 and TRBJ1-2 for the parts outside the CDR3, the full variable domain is DGGITQSPKYLFRKEGQNVTLSCEQNLNHDAMYWYRQDPGQGLRLIYYSQIVNDFQKGDIAEGYSVSREKKESFPLTVTSAQKNPTAFYLCASSIRHQNAYGYTFGSGTRLTVV.

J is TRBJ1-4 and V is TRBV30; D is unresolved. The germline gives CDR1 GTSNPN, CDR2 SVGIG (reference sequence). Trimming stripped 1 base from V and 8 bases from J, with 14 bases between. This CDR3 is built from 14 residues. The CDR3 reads CAWSGISWREKLFF. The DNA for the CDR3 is TGTGCCTGGAGTGGAATCTCCTGGAGGGAAAAACTGTTTTTT.